This T cell receptor (beta chain) stems from a study of blood T cells in healthy people across ages. A sample-barcoded 5' primer and a J-beta primer mix were used in a second PCR of about 7 to 12 cycles. In TCRdb, the 5' RACE reads were re-called with MiXCR into one record per CDR3 protein. The data show approximately 850,000 distinct CDR3 sequences, 40% to 50% seen once. This clonotype has a handful of counts. Its antigen remains unidentified. Study observations and caveats: Diversity was estimated from one million T cells, and these estimates were considered underestimates.

Trimming shortened V by 2 bases and J by 8 bases, and 15 bases separated the two germline ends. This CDR3 spans 14 amino acids. From germline, CDR1 is MGHRA and CDR2 YSYEKL. The chain recombines TRBV4-1 with TRBJ1-2; D is ambiguous. What was sequenced was blood. The receptor was isolated from a man in his 60s in good health. CDR3 coding DNA: TGCGCCAGCAGCCAAACCTTGAGGGCGGGAGGCTACACCTTC. Protein product: CASSQTLRAGGYTF.